What follows are 3 T cell receptor beta chains derived from one specimen sequenced in a study of cytomegalovirus exposure and HLA in healthy donors. The PCR ran on 60 Vbeta and 13 Jbeta primers. Profiling relied on immunoSEQ multiplex PCR, and the TCRdb table lists in-frame clones only, not all of them. The sample contains roughly 120,000 clones, over 8.5% of which appear only once. The sequenced sample was PBMCs. The receptors here all came from a woman between 40 and 55 years old in good health and CMV-seropositive.

This clone was seen a handful of times. The CDR3 is CASSKLYEQYF. The CDR3 bases are TGTGCCAGCAGCAAACTATACGAGCAGTACTTC. This chain links TRBV11-2 with TRBJ2-7; no reliable D call. The CDR3 loop spans 11 amino acids. Germline values: CDR1 SGHAT, CDR2 FQNNGV. V was shortened by 5 bases and J by 4 bases, with 6 bases between the two germline ends. Full variable domain (remainder filled in from reference TRBV11-2 and TRBJ2-7): EAGVAQSPRYKIIEKRQSVAFWCNPISGHATLYWYQQILGQGPKLLIQFQNNGVVDDSQLPKDRFSAERLKGVDSTLKIQPAKLEDSAVYLCASSKLYEQYFGPGTRLTVT.

This clone has only a few counts. The CDR3 ends on some other residue instead of the conserved phenylalanine or tryptophan, so this is likely a read error. The chain combines TRBV6-5 with TRBJ1-1; D gene uncertain. Trimming pared 6 bases from V and 1 base from J, leaving 15 bases between. Per germline, CDR1 MNHEY and CDR2 SVGAGI. There are 15 residues in the CDR3. Here the CDR3 DNA reads TGTGCCAGCAGCCGCCAGGCTTATAAGAACACTGAAGCTTTCTCT. Its translation is CASSRQAYKNTEAFS.

The CDR3 DNA follows: TGTGCCAGCTACTCCGCGGGAGAGCAGTACTTC. Its protein product is CASYSAGEQYF. V gene TRBV25-1 combines with J gene TRBJ2-7; perhaps TRBD2 as D (6 bases). This CDR3 is 11 amino acids long. Trimming pared 8 bases from V and 7 bases from J, leaving 12 bases between. Germline V gene lookup returns CDR1 MGHDK and CDR2 SYGVNS.